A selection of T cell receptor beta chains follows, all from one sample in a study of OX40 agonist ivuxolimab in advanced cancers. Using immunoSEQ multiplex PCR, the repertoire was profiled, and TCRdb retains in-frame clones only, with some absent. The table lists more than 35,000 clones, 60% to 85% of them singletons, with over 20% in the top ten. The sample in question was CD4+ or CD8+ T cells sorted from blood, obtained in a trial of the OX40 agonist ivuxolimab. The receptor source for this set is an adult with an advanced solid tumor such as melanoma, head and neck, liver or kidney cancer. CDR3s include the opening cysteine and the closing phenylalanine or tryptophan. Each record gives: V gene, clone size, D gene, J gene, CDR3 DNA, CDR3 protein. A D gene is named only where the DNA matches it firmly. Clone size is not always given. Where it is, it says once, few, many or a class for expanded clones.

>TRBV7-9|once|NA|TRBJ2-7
TGTGCCAGCAGCTTAGGACAGCTATCCTACGAGCAGTACTTC
CASSLGQLSYEQYF
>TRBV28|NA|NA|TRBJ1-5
TGTGCCAGCAGTATACCGCAGGGAATGATCAATCAGCCCCAGCATTTT
CASSIPQGMINQPQHF
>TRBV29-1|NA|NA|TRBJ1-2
TGCAGCGTTGTAGGCCAGGTCGATGGCTACACCTTC
CSVVGQVDGYTF
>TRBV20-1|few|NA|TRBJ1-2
TGCAGTGCCCCTGCGGGGGGCTACACCTTC
CSAPAGGYTF
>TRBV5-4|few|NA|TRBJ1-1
TGTGCCAGCAGCCTCAGGGGAGGCACTGAAGCTTTCTTT
CASSLRGGTEAFF
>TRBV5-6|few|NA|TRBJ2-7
TGTGCCAGCAGCTTGGGTGGGGACACCTACGAGCAGTACTTC
CASSLGGDTYEQYF
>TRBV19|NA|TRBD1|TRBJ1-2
TGTGCCAGTAGTGTAACCACAGGGGACTATGGCTACACCTTC
CASSVTTGDYGYTF
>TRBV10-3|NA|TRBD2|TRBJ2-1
TGTGCCATCAGTGAACTGTCTAGCGGGGGCCCCTCCTACAATGAGCAGTTCTTC
CAISELSSGGPSYNEQFF
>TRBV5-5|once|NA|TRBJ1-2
TGTGCCAGCAGCATTGAGACAGCTGGCTACACCTTC
CASSIETAGYTF
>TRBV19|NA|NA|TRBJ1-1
TGTGCCAGTAGGACCCTAAACACTGAAGCTTTCTTT
CASRTLNTEAFF
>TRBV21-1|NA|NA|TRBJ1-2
TGTGCCAGCAGCAACGAAAGGGGGCGTTATGGCTACACCTTC
CASSNERGRYGYTF
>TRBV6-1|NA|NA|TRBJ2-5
TGTGCCAGCAGTGAACGTCAGAAGACCCAGTACTTC
CASSERQKTQYF
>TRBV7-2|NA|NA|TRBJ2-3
TGTGCCAGCAGCCCCACTAGCTTTAGCACAGATACGCAGTATTTT
CASSPTSFSTDTQYF
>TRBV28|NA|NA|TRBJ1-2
TGTGCCAGCCGCATTGGGGGCCAAATTCAGGGCTACACCTTC
CASRIGGQIQGYTF
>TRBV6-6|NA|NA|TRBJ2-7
TGTGCCAGCAGTTACTCGGGGACGGGCTTAGATGAGCAGTACTTC
CASSYSGTGLDEQYF
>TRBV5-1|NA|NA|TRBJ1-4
TGCGCCAGCAGCTTGCTAGGGGTGGGCGAAAAACTGTTTTTT
CASSLLGVGEKLFF
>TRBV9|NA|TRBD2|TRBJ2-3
TGTGCCAGCAGCTTTAGCGGGGGGCCGTCGGATACGCAGTATTTT
CASSFSGGPSDTQYF
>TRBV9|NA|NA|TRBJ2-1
TGTGCCAGCAGCTTTATCAGTGGCAATGAGCAGTTCTTC
CASSFISGNEQFF
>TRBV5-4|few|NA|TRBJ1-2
TGTGCCAGCAGCTTGGAATGGTCTGGCTACACCTTC
CASSLEWSGYTF
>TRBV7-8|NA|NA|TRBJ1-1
TGTGCCAGCAGCTCCTCCAGGGCGAACACTGAAGCTTTCTTT
CASSSSRANTEAFF
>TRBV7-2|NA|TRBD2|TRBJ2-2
TGTGCCAGCAGCCTCGGGGGGGGCAACGGGGAGCTGTTTTTT
CASSLGGGNGELFF
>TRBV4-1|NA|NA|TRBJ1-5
TGCGCCAGCAGCCTGGAATATAATCAGCCCCAGCATTTT
CASSLEYNQPQHF
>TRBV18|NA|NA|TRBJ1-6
TGTGCCAGCTCGACCGACGGCGACGTCTCATCACCCCTCCACTTT
CASSTDGDVSSPLHF
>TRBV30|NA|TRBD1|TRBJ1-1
TGTGCCAAGCTCAGACAGGGGAACACTGAAGCTTTCTTT
CAKLRQGNTEAFF
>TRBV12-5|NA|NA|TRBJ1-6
TGTGCTAGGGTCGCGGATTCACCCCTCCACTTT
CARVADSPLHF
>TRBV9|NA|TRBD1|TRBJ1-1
TGTGCCAGCAGCGCCGCGACAGGGTCGGTTGAAGCTTTCTTT
CASSAATGSVEAFF
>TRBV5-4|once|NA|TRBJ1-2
TGTGCCAGCAGCTTGAGAGGGACCGGCTACACCTTC
CASSLRGTGYTF
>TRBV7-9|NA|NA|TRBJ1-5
TGTGCCAGCAGCTGGGTGGGTGGAGGGAGGAGCAATCAGCCCCAGCATTTT
CASSWVGGGRSNQPQHF
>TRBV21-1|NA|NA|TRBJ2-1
TGTGCCAGCAGCAAAGGCTATCCGAGACTAGCGGGGGACTACAATGAGCAGTTCTTC
CASSKGYPRLAGDYNEQFF
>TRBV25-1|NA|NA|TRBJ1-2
TGTGCCAGCTCCCACAGGGTACAAGATGGCTACACCTTC
CASSHRVQDGYTF
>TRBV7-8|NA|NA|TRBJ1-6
TGTGCCAGCAGCTTAGCCGGTCGGGCAGGGTATTACCTTAATTCACCCCTCCACTTT
CASSLAGRAGYYLNSPLHF
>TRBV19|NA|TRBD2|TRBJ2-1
TGTGCCAGTAGTACACTAGCGGCCCATGAGCAGTTCTTC
CASSTLAAHEQFF
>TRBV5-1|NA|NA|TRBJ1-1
TGCGCCAGCAGCTTGGGGGCGGGGGAGATCCCTGAAGCTTTCTTT
CASSLGAGEIPEAFF
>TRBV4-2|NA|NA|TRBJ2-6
TGTGCCAGCAGCCACGCCGGGACGGCTGGGGCCAACGTCCTGACTTTC
CASSHAGTAGANVLTF
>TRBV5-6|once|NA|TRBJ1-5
TGTGCCAGCAGCTTTCACGGTGGGGGCCTTTATCAGCCCCAGCATTTT
CASSFHGGGLYQPQHF
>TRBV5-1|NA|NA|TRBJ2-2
TGCGCCAGCAGCTCCTCTCGGACAGCGAACACCGGGGAGCTGTTTTTT
CASSSSRTANTGELFF
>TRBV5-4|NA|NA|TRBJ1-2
TGTGCCAGCAGCTTAGGTGGGGGGACGAGTAACTATGGCTACACCTTC
CASSLGGGTSNYGYTF
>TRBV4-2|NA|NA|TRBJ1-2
TGTGCCAGCAGAGCAGCAAACTATGGCTACACCTTC
CASRAANYGYTF
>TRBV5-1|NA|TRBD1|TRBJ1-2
TGCGCCAGCAGCTTGGCCGACGCCGGGACAGGCGATCGCTACACCTTC
CASSLADAGTGDRYTF
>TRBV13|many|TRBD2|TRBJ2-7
TGTGCCAGCAACCCCTCGAGGCGGGGGGTTATGTACGAGCAGTACTTC
CASNPSRRGVMYEQYF
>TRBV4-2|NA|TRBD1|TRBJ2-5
TGTGCCAGCAGCCAAGAAAGGGGACAGGCCCAAGAGACCCAGTACTTC
CASSQERGQAQETQYF
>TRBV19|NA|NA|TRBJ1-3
TGTGCCAGTGGACAGACGTCTGGAAACACCATATATTTT
CASGQTSGNTIYF
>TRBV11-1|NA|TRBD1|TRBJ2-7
TGTGCCAGCAGCTTATCGACAGGGGGCTCCTACGAGCAGTACTTC
CASSLSTGGSYEQYF
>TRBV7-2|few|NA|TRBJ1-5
TGTGCCAGCAGCGCTGGAGCCCGGAGTCAGCCCCAGCATTTT
CASSAGARSQPQHF
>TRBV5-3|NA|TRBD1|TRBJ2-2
TGTGCCAGAAGCCAAACAGGGGAAGCCGGGGAGCTGTTTTTT
CARSQTGEAGELFF
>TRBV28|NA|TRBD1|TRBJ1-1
TGTGCCAGCAGTATCGCCGACAGGGGGTTTGAAGCTTTCTTT
CASSIADRGFEAFF
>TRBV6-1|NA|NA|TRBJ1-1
TGTGCCAGCAGCTTAACAGGGTACACTGAAGCTTTCTTT
CASSLTGYTEAFF
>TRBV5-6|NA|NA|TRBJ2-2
TGTGCCAGCAGCTTGGAGCGCTCCGGGGAGCTGTTTTTT
CASSLERSGELFF
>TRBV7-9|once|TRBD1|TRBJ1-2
TGTGCCAGCGGGGACAGCATTAACTATGGCTACACCTTC
CASGDSINYGYTF
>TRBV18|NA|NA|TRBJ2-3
TGTGCCAGCTCCACCGTCGCAGCGAGTACAGATACGCAGTATTTT
CASSTVAASTDTQYF